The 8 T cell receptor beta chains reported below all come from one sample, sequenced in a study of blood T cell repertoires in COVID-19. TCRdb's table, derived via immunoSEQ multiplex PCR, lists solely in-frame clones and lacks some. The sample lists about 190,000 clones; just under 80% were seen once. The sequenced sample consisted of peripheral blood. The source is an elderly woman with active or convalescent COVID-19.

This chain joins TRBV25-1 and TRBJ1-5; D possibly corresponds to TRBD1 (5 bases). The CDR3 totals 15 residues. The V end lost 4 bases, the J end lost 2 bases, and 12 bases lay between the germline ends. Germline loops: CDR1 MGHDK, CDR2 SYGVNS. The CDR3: CASSGPGGGNQPQHF. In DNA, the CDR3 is TGTGCCAGCAGTGGTCCCGGGGGTGGCAATCAGCCCCAGCATTTT.

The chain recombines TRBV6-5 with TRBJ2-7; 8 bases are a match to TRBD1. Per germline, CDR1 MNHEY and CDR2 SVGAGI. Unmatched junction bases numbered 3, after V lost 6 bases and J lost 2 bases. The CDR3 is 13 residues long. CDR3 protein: CASSRTGPYEQYF. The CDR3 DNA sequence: TGTGCCAGCAGCAGGACAGGGCCCTACGAGCAGTACTTC.

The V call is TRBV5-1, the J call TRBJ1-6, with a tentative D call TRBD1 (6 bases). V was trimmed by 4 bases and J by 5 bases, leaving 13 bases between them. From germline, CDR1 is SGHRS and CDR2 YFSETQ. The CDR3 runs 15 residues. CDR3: CASSLGQQDNSPLHF. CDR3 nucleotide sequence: TGCGCCAGCAGCCTCGGACAGCAAGATAATTCACCCCTCCACTTT.

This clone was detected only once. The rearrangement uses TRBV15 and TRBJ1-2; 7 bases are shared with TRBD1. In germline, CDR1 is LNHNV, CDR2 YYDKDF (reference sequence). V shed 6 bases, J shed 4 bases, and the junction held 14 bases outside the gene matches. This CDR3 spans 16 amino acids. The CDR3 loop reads CATRDSQGDNSYGYTF. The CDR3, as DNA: TGTGCCACCAGAGACTCCCAGGGGGACAATTCCTATGGCTACACCTTC. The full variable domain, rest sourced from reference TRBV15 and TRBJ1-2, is DAMVIQNPRYQVTQFGKPVTLSCSQTLNHNVMYWYQQKSSQAPKLLFHYYDKDFNNEADTPDNFQSRRPNTSFCFLDIRSPGLGDTAMYLCATRDSQGDNSYGYTFGSGTRLTVV.

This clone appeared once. The CDR3 DNA follows: TGTGCCAGCAGCTTGGCCCGGTTAAGCTCCTATAATTCACCCCTCCACTTT. Translating it yields CASSLARLSSYNSPLHF. The V call is TRBV5-6, the J call TRBJ1-6; D call uncertain. CDR1 is SGHDT, CDR2 YYEEEE, per germline. Trimming shortened V by 0 bases and J by 0 bases, and 10 bases separated the two germline ends. The CDR3 runs 17 residues.

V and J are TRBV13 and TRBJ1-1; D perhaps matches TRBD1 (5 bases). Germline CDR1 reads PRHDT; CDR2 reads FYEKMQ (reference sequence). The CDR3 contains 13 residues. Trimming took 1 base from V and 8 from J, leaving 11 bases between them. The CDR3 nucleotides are TGTGCCAGCAGCTTAGTGGGGGGGAGAGAAGCTTTCTTT. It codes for CASSLVGGREAFF.

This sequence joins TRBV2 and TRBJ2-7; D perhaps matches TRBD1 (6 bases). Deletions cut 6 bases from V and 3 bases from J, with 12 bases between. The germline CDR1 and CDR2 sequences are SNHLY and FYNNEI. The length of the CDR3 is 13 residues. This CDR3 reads CASRPGQDYEQYF. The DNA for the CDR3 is TGTGCCAGCAGACCGGGACAAGACTACGAGCAGTACTTC.

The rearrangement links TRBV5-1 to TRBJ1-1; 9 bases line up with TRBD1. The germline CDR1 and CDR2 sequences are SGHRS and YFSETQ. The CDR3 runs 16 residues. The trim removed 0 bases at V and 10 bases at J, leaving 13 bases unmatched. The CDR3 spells CASSLEGTGYPRGAFF. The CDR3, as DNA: TGCGCCAGCAGCTTGGAGGGGACAGGGTACCCTAGGGGAGCTTTCTTT. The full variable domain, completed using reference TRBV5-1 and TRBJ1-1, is KAGVTQTPRYLIKTRGQQVTLSCSPISGHRSVSWYQQTPGQGLQFLFEYFSETQRNKGNFPGRFSGRQFSNSRSEMNVSTLELGDSALYLCASSLEGTGYPRGAFFGQGTRLTVV.